These T cell receptor beta chains were read from a single sample in a study of T cell repertoires in cytomegalovirus infection. These receptors have no identified antigens. TCRdb processed the reads anew with MiXCR; each CDR3 protein has one entry. The sample holds approximately 910,000 distinct CDR3 sequences, about 33% seen once. The source material was cultured CD8+ T cells from PBMCs, sampled from culture after CMV antigen stimulation. Every receptor here comes from a human donor in good health (CMV status not recorded). Some clones in this sample may be carry-over from other donors' samples. The CDR3 runs from the conserved cysteine through the conserved F or W. Fields, in order: J gene, V gene, clone size, D gene, CDR3 protein, CDR3 DNA. A D gene is named only where the DNA matches it firmly. Clone size is shown for a subset of rows, as once, few, many or a class of expanded clone.

>TRBJ1-1|TRBV6-5|few|NA
CASSYYGGRNTEAFF
TGTGCCAGCAGTTATTACGGGGGCCGGAACACTGAAGCTTTCTTT
>TRBJ2-1|TRBV7-6|many|TRBD2
CASSPYATSGNEQFF
TGTGCCAGCAGCCCGTATGCGACTAGCGGCAATGAGCAGTTCTTC
>TRBJ2-1|TRBV4-1|few|TRBD1
CASSQDYGQGFHNEQFF
TGCGCCAGCAGCCAAGACTACGGACAGGGGTTTCATAATGAGCAGTTCTTC
>TRBJ2-3|TRBV7-9|many|TRBD2
CASSFSGGLSTDTQYF
TGTGCCAGCAGCTTTAGCGGGGGCCTTAGCACAGATACGCAGTATTTT
>TRBJ2-2|TRBV7-2|many|NA
CASILHSANTGELFF
TGTGCCAGCATTCTTCACAGCGCGAACACCGGGGAGCTGTTTTTT
>TRBJ2-3|TRBV12-3/TRBV12-4|NA|TRBD2
CASSLTPGTTEADTQYF
TGTGCCAGCAGTTTGACCCCTGGGACTACAGAAGCAGATACGCAGTATTTT
>TRBJ1-4|TRBV12-3/TRBV12-4|NA|NA
CASSFTPGAELFF
TGTGCCAGCAGTTTCACGCCGGGGGCCGAACTGTTTTTT
>TRBJ2-1|TRBV7-2|many|NA
CASSLVKAPPENEQFF
TGTGCCAGCAGCTTAGTGAAGGCACCCCCCGAGAATGAGCAGTTCTTC
>TRBJ1-1|TRBV5-1|NA|NA
CASSVRRFQNTEAFF
TGCGCCAGCAGCGTGCGCCGTTTCCAGAACACTGAAGCTTTCTTT
>TRBJ1-1|TRBV7-9|few|NA
CASRGSGMNTEAFF
TGTGCCAGCAGGGGGTCAGGGATGAACACTGAAGCTTTCTTT
>TRBJ2-7|TRBV27|few|TRBD2
CASRPGLGGYEQYF
TGTGCCAGCAGACCGGGACTAGGGGGGTACGAGCAGTACTTC
>TRBJ2-2|TRBV7-8|many|TRBD1
CASSYSGGTGNTGELFF
TGTGCCAGCAGCTATTCCGGTGGGACAGGGAACACCGGGGAGCTGTTTTTT
>TRBJ2-1|TRBV2|many|NA
CASSEGGSYNEQFF
TGTGCCAGCAGTGAAGGCGGCTCCTACAATGAGCAGTTCTTC
>TRBJ2-1|TRBV2|NA|NA
CAIGLSRNEQFF
TGTGCCATCGGGCTAAGTAGAAATGAGCAGTTCTTC
>TRBJ2-1|TRBV6-2/TRBV6-3|few|TRBD1
CASSYSRDSGVYNEQFF
TGTGCCAGCAGTTACTCCCGGGACAGCGGTGTTTACAATGAGCAGTTCTTC
>TRBJ2-3|TRBV7-2|many|TRBD2
CASTPSGLLADTQYF
TGTGCCAGCACCCCTAGCGGGCTACTCGCAGATACGCAGTATTTT
>TRBJ2-3|TRBV7-8|few|NA
CASSLESSPHTDTQYF
TGTGCCAGCAGCTTAGAGTCCAGCCCTCACACAGATACGCAGTATTTT
>TRBJ1-2|TRBV27|few|NA
CASSPYHPYGYTF
TGTGCCAGCAGTCCCTACCACCCCTATGGCTACACCTTC
>TRBJ2-1|TRBV4-1|NA|NA
CASSQGIGGSYNEQFF
TGCGCCAGCAGCCAAGGGATAGGGGGATCCTACAATGAGCAGTTCTTC
>TRBJ1-2|TRBV12-5|few|NA
CASGLDHYGYTF
TGTGCTAGTGGTTTGGATCACTATGGCTACACCTTC
>TRBJ2-1|TRBV4-3|few|NA
CASSQSRGDRWDEQFF
TGCGCCAGCAGCCAGAGCAGGGGAGATAGGTGGGATGAGCAGTTCTTC
>TRBJ2-2|TRBV2|NA|NA
CASIGKGGTGELFF
TGTGCCAGCATTGGAAAGGGGGGAACCGGGGAGCTGTTTTTT
>TRBJ1-4|TRBV7-2|many|NA
CASSPLWGKEYEKLFF
TGTGCCAGCAGCCCCCTTTGGGGAAAGGAATATGAAAAACTGTTTTTT
>TRBJ1-1|TRBV15|few|TRBD1
CATSRGTGPISNTEAFF
TGTGCCACCAGCAGAGGGACAGGGCCCATATCGAACACTGAAGCTTTCTTT
>TRBJ1-6|TRBV12-3/TRBV12-4|NA|NA
CASSPPGQPYNSPLHF
TGTGCCAGCAGTCCGCCTGGACAGCCCTATAATTCACCCCTCCACTTT
>TRBJ1-4|TRBV4-3|NA|NA
CASSPTLQGPGLRLFF
TGCGCCAGCAGCCCAACCCTACAGGGACCGGGGCTCCGGCTGTTTTTT
>TRBJ1-2|TRBV7-9|few|NA
CASSLGRIQGSGYGYTF
TGTGCCAGCAGCTTAGGCCGGATACAGGGTTCTGGCTATGGCTACACCTTC
>TRBJ2-2|TRBV29-1|NA|TRBD2
CSVERGTGELFF
TGCAGCGTTGAGCGGGGGACCGGGGAGCTGTTTTTT
>TRBJ1-2|TRBV6-6|NA|NA
CASSYFPAEVGNGYTF
TGTGCCAGCAGTTACTTTCCCGCCGAGGTGGGGAATGGCTACACCTTC
>TRBJ1-5|TRBV7-9|many|NA
CASRGSGGHQPQHF
TGTGCCAGCAGGGGCTCGGGGGGGCATCAGCCCCAGCATTTT
>TRBJ1-2|TRBV12-3/TRBV12-4|many|NA
CASTGVRNYGYTF
TGTGCCAGCACCGGGGTCAGAAACTATGGCTACACCTTC
>TRBJ2-2|TRBV10-2|NA|NA
CASSDPGTPGELFF
TGCGCCAGCAGTGACCCCGGGACACCCGGGGAGCTGTTTTTT
>TRBJ1-1|TRBV19|NA|TRBD1
CASRPPGQGAKSEAFF
TGTGCCAGTAGGCCTCCGGGACAGGGGGCTAAGTCTGAAGCTTTCTTT
>TRBJ2-4|TRBV6-5|NA|NA
CASSSLGGLAKNIQYF
TGTGCCAGCAGTTCCCTTGGGGGGCTAGCCAAAAACATTCAGTACTTC
>TRBJ2-1|TRBV24-1|few|TRBD1
CATSDWGQDGQFF
TGTGCCACCAGTGATTGGGGACAGGATGGGCAGTTCTTC
>TRBJ2-2|TRBV4-1|NA|TRBD2
CASSRWTSGGPGELFF
TGCGCCAGCAGCCGATGGACTAGCGGGGGGCCCGGGGAGCTGTTTTTT
>TRBJ2-1|TRBV6-6|NA|NA
CASSPFRGAYNEQFF
TGTGCCAGCAGCCCCTTCCGCGGGGCTTACAATGAGCAGTTCTTC
>TRBJ1-1|TRBV4-1|NA|NA
CASSQPPTTEAFF
TGCGCCAGCAGCCAGCCGCCCACCACTGAAGCTTTCTTT
>TRBJ2-5|TRBV7-9|many|NA
CASSLVQETQYF
TGTGCCAGCAGCTTAGTCCAAGAGACCCAGTACTTC
>TRBJ2-5|TRBV7-9|few|NA
CASSGGGREQETQYF
TGTGCCAGCAGCGGGGGCGGACGGGAACAAGAGACCCAGTACTTC
>TRBJ1-2|TRBV6-1|NA|NA
CATQVRRDSNYGYTF
TGTGCCACCCAAGTAAGGAGGGACTCCAACTATGGCTACACCTTC
>TRBJ1-1|TRBV7-6|NA|NA
CASSPLGTGKRGPEAFF
TGTGCCAGCAGCCCTCTAGGGACCGGGAAAAGGGGTCCTGAAGCTTTCTTT